The clone carrying this T cell receptor (beta chain) was detected many times. One end of the junction varies from germline; a read error may be responsible. This CDR3 has 16 residues. In germline, CDR1 is SSHAT, CDR2 FNYEAQ (reference sequence). This entry comes from a study of early T cells in non-severe SARS-CoV-2 infection. In TCRdb, the 5' RACE reads were re-called with MiXCR into one record per CDR3 protein. Of some 45,000 distinct CDR3 sequences listed, roughly 4% are singletons. This sequence joins TRBV7-7 and TRBJ2-7; D is perhaps TRBD1 or TRBD2 (5 bases each). This receptor was identified in an adult who was a healthcare worker with PCR-confirmed SARS-CoV-2 infection or an uninfected control (not recorded which). Sequencing was carried out using whole blood. The DNA for the CDR3 is TGTGCTAGCAGCCCAAGTGGGGGAAAAGGGTCCTACGAGCAGTACTTC. Amino acid sequence: CASSPSGGKGSYEQYF.